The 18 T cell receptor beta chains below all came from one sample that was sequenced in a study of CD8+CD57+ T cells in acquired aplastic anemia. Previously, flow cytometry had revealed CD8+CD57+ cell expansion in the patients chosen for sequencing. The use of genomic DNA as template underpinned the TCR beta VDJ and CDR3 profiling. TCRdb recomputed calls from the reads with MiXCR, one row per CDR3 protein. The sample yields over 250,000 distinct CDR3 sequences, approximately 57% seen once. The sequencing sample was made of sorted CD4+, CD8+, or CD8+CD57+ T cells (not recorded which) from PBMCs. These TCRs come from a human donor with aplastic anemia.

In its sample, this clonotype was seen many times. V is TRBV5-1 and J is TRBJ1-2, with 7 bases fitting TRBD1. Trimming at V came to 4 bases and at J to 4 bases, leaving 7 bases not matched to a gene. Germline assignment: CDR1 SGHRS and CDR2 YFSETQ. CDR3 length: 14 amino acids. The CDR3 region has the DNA TGCGCCAGCAGCCAGGGGGGGTACGGCTATGGCTACACCTTC. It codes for CASSQGGYGYGYTF.

CDR3 residues: CATSRDRGPYEQYF. The CDR3 DNA sequence: TGTGCCACCAGCAGAGATCGAGGGCCCTACGAGCAGTACTTC. The chain joins TRBV15 to TRBJ2-7, with D perhaps matching TRBD2 (5 bases). In germline, CDR1 is LNHNV, CDR2 YYDKDF (reference sequence). V was cut by 0 bases and J by 2 bases, with 8 bases left in between. The CDR3 contains 14 residues.

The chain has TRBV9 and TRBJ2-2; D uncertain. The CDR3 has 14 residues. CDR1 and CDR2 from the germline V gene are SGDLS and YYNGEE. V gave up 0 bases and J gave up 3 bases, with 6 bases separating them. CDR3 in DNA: TGTGCCAGCAGCGTAGGATTGGACACCGGGGAGCTGTTTTTT. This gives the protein CASSVGLDTGELFF.

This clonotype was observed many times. CDR3 DNA sequence: TGTGCCATCAGTGGGGCGCAGGTTAGCACAGATACGCAGTATTTT. It specifies CAISGAQVSTDTQYF. V usage is TRBV10-3 and J usage is TRBJ2-3; D gene ambiguous. Germline values: CDR1 ENHRY, CDR2 SYGVKD. V lost 4 bases, J lost 0 bases, and 11 bases lay in between. The CDR3 sequence is 15 residues long.

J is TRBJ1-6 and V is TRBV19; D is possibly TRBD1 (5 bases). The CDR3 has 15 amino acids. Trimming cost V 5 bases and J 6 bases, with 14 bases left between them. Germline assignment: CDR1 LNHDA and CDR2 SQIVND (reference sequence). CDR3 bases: TGTGCCAGTAGTGTATCCGCGACAGCTAATTCACCCCTCCACTTT. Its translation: CASSVSATANSPLHF.

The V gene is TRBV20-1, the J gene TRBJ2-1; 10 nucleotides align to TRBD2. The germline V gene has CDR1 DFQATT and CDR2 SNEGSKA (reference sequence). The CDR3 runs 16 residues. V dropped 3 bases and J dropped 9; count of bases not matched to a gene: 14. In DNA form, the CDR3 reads TGCAGTGCTAGTTCGGCTAGCGGGAGTAATGTCGGTGAGCAGTTCTTC. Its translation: CSASSASGSNVGEQFF.

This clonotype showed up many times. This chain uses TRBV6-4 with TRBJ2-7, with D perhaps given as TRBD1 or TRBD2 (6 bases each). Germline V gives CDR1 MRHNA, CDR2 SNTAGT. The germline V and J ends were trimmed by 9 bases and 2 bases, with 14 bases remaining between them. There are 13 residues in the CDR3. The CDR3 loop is CARGGPGTYEQYF. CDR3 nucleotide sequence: TGTGCCAGAGGGGGGCCCGGGACCTACGAGCAGTACTTC.

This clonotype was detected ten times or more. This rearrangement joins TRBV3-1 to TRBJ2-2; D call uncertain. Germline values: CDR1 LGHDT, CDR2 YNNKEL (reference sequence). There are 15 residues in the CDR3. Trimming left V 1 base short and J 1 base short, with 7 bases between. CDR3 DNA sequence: TGTGCCAGCAGCCAAGGGACCCTGAACACCGGGGAGCTGTTTTTT. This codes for CASSQGTLNTGELFF.

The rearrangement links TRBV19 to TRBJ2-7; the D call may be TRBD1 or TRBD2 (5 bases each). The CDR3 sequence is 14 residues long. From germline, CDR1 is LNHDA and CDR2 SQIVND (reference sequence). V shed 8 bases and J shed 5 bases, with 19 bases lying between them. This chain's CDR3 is CASATGTPWDEQYF. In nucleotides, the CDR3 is TGTGCCAGTGCGACCGGGACCCCTTGGGACGAGCAGTACTTC.

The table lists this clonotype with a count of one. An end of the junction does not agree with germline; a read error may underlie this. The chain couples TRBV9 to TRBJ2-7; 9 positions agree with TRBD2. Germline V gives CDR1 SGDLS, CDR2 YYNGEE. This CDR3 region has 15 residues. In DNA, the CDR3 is TGTGCCAGCAGCGTTAGCGGGAGTCTATCCTACGAGCAGTGCTTC. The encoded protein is CASSVSGSLSYEQCF.

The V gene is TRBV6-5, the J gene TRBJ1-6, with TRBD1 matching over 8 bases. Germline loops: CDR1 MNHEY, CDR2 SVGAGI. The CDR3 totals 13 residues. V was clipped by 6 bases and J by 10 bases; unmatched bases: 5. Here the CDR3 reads CASRDREPSPLHF. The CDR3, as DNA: TGTGCCAGCAGGGACAGGGAACCCTCACCCCTCCACTTT.

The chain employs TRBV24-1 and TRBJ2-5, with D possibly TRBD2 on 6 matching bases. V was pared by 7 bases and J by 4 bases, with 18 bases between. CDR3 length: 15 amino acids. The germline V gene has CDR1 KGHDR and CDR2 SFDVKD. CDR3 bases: TGTGCCACCAGCTGGTCGGGAGCGGTACCAGAGACCCAGTACTTC. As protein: CATSWSGAVPETQYF.

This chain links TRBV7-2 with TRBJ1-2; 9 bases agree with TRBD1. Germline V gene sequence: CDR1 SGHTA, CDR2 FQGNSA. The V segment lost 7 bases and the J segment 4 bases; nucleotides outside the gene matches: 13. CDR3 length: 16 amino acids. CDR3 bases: TGTGCCAGCACCCCCGGGACAGGGTCCGGTTTCTATGGCTACACCTTC. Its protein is CASTPGTGSGFYGYTF.

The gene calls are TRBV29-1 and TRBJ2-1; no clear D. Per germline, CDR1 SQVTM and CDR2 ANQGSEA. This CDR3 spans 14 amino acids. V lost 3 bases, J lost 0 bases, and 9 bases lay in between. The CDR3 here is CSVDNRSSYNEQFF. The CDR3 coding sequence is TGCAGCGTTGATAATAGAAGCTCCTACAATGAGCAGTTCTTC.

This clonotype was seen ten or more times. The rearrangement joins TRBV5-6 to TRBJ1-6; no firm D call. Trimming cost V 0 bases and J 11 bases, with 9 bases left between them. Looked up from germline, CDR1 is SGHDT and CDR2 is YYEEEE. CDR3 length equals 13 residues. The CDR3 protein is CASSLAVNPPLHF. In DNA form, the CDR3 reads TGTGCCAGCAGCTTGGCCGTAAATCCACCCCTCCACTTT.

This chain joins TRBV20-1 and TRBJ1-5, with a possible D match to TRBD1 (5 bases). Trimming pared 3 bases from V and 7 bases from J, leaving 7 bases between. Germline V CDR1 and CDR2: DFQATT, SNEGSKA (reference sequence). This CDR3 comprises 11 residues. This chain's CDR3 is CSARRGQPQHF. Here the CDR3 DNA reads TGCAGTGCTAGGAGGGGACAGCCCCAGCATTTT.

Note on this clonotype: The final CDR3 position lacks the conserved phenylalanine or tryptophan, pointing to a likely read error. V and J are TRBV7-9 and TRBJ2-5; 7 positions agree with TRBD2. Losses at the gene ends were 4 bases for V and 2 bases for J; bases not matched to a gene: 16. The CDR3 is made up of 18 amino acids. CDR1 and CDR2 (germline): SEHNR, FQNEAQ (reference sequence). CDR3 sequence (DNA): TGTGCCAGCAGCTACGGGACCGGCGGGGGAGGTAGGCAAGAGACCCAGTACTCC. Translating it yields CASSYGTGGGGRQETQYS.

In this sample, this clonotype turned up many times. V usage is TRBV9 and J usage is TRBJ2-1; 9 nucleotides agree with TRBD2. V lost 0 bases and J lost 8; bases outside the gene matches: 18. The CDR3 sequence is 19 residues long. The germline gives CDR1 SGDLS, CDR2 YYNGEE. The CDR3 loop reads CASSVVGWVAGGPEDEQFF. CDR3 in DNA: TGTGCCAGCAGCGTAGTAGGTTGGGTGGCGGGAGGGCCGGAGGATGAGCAGTTCTTC.